The table lists the clone carrying this T cell receptor beta chain with a count of one. Its antigen is currently unknown. This may arise from a read error, as a much more abundant clone is one base away. The TCR beta libraries were generated through quantitative 5'-RACE incorporating molecular barcodes. TCRdb redid the calling of the 5' RACE reads with MiXCR, one entry per CDR3 protein. The profile shows fewer than 350,000 distinct CDR3 sequences, under 14% of them singletons. The CDR3 runs to 13 residues. Trimming took off 5 bases at V and 4 bases at J, with 11 bases between the two ends. Germline V gene lookup returns CDR1 SGHRS and CDR2 YFSETQ. These data are taken from a study of CD8 T cells in ankylosing spondylitis. General study findings and limits: Disease-associated clonotypes exhibited CD8+ identity and were relatively infrequent in peripheral blood. Blood from ankylosing spondylitis patients appeared to carry a characteristic eight-variant TCR beta motif.

This sequence was found in a female donor with ankylosing spondylitis or in good health (not recorded which). The chain combines TRBV5-1 with TRBJ2-3; D uncertain. The sample consisted of blood, either unsorted or a sorted T cell fraction (not recorded which). The CDR3, as DNA: TGCGCCAGCAGTAGGACCAGTTCAGATACGCAGTATTTT. Translation: CASSRTSSDTQYF.